This T cell receptor (beta chain) was sequenced in a study of T-cell memory formation after mild COVID-19. One entry per CDR3 protein results from TCRdb running MiXCR on the 5' RACE reads. Seen here are 200,000 or so distinct CDR3 sequences, just over 9.5% observed once, and the top ten hold roughly 4%. Germline V gene sequence: CDR1 MNHEY, CDR2 SVGAGI. Trimming left V 4 bases short and J 4 bases short, with 14 bases between. CDR3 length equals 15 residues. The sequenced sample was PBMCs or a T cell subset sorted from them (not recorded which). This sequence originates from a man aged 18 to 29 who had mild COVID-19 (a few samples of this study predate the infection). Cell type and time point are not known. This chain joins TRBV6-5 and TRBJ1-5, with D possibly matching TRBD1 (5 bases). The CDR3 spells CASSSQAGTNQPQHF. DNA for the CDR3: TGTGCCAGCAGTTCCCAGGCCGGGACGAATCAGCCCCAGCATTTT.